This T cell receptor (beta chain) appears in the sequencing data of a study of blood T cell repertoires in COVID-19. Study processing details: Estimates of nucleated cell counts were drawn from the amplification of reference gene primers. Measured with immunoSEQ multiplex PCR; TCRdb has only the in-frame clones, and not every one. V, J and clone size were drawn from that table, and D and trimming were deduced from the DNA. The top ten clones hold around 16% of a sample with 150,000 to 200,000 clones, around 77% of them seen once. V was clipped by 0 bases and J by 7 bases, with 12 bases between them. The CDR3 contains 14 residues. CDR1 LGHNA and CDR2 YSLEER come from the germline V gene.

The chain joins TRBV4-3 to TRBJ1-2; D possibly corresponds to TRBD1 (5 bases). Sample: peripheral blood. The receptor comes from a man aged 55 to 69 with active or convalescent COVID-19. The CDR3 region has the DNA TGCGCCAGCAGCCAAGATTCAGGGAGGGCTGGCTACACCTTC. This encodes CASSQDSGRAGYTF.